The 10 T cell receptor beta chains presented below share a single source sample, sequenced in a study of blood T cell repertoires in COVID-19. Clones were sequenced by immunoSEQ multiplex PCR, and TCRdb holds only the in-frame ones, with some missing. The table includes around 200,000 clones, 86% detected once. Material: PBMCs or T cells enriched from blood (not recorded which). These receptors originate from a man between 35 and 55 years old with acute COVID-19.

The chain joins TRBV2 to TRBJ1-2, with 7 bases lining up with TRBD1. The V and J ends lost 8 bases and 3 bases, in that order; junction bases with no gene match: 9. This CDR3 has 14 residues. Germline-derived CDR1 and CDR2 are SNHLY and FYNNEI. The CDR3, as DNA: TGTGCCAGCGGACTGGACAGGCTCTACTATGGCTACACCTTC. It yields the protein CASGLDRLYYGYTF.

The gene calls are TRBV19 and TRBJ2-1, with 12 bases aligning to TRBD2. The CDR3 totals 17 residues. V lost 6 bases and J lost 5; bases outside the gene matches: 11. Germline loops: CDR1 LNHDA, CDR2 SQIVND (reference sequence). The CDR3, as DNA: TGTGCCAGTAGAAGAAAATCGACTAGCGGGAGCAACAATGAGCAGTTCTTC. This codes for CASRRKSTSGSNNEQFF.

The chain is built from TRBV19 and TRBJ2-2, with TRBD1 matching over 9 bases. Per germline, CDR1 LNHDA and CDR2 SQIVND (reference sequence). The length of the CDR3 is 14 residues. With 6 bases clipped from V and 3 bases from J, the junction kept 2 bases outside the gene matches. CDR3 residues: CASRDRGYTGELFF. CDR3 coding DNA: TGTGCCAGTAGGGACAGGGGATACACCGGGGAGCTGTTTTTT.

The rearrangement joins TRBV23-1 to TRBJ1-5, with D perhaps matching TRBD1 (6 bases). TRBV23-1 is treated as an ORF (open reading frame) with a function not yet certain. V was pared by 0 bases and J by 0 bases, with 15 bases between. The CDR3 length is 18 residues. CDR3 protein: CASSQSRGWDTSNQPQHF. Here the CDR3 DNA reads TGCGCCAGCAGTCAATCTAGGGGTTGGGACACTAGCAATCAGCCCCAGCATTTT.

V usage is TRBV19 and J usage is TRBJ1-1; maybe TRBD1 (5 bases). Trimming cost V 3 bases and J 1 base, with 9 bases left between them. CDR3 length: 14 amino acids. The germline V gene has CDR1 LNHDA and CDR2 SQIVND (reference sequence). The CDR3 sequence: CASSIFGQNTEAFF. In DNA form, the CDR3 reads TGTGCCAGTAGTATTTTCGGACAGAACACTGAAGCTTTCTTT.

The genes are TRBV14 and TRBJ2-1; D not resolved. The CDR3 totals 14 residues. Germline V CDR1 and CDR2: SGHDN, FVKESK. Deletions cut 0 bases from V and 7 bases from J, with 10 bases between. The CDR3, as DNA: TGTGCCAGCAGCCAAGATCTTGGAGTGAATGAGCAGTTCTTC. Translating gives CASSQDLGVNEQFF. The complete variable domain, with remaining parts taken from reference TRBV14 and TRBJ2-1, reads EAGVTQFPSHSVIEKGQTVTLRCDPISGHDNLYWYRRVMGKEIKFLLHFVKESKQDESGMPNNRFLAERTGGTYSTLKVQPAELEDSGVYFCASSQDLGVNEQFFGPGTRLTVL.

This chain uses TRBV12-3 or TRBV12-4 with TRBJ1-1; D is unresolved. Trimming removed 6 bases at V and 1 base at J, with 9 bases between. This CDR3 has 13 amino acids. The CDR3 region has the DNA TGTGCCAGCAGCCCAGACAAGAACACTGAAGCTTTCTTT. This translates into CASSPDKNTEAFF.

This chain links TRBV7-3 with TRBJ2-3, with 9 positions matching TRBD2. V dropped 8 bases and J dropped 6; count of bases not matched to a gene: 6. The CDR3 is 13 residues long. The V gene's germline CDR1 is SGHTA and CDR2 FQGTGA. The CDR3 DNA reads TGTGCCAGCGCTAGCGGGGCGACGGATACGCAGTATTTT. This translates into CASASGATDTQYF.

The chain uses TRBV6-6 and TRBJ1-1, with a tentative D call TRBD1 (5 bases). This CDR3 has 13 residues. Per the germline V gene, CDR1 is MNHNY and CDR2 is SVGAGI (reference sequence). The CDR3 region has the DNA TGTGCGAGCGGGGCGGCGATGAACACTGAAGCTTTCTTT. It yields the protein CASGAAMNTEAFF.

The gene calls are TRBV29-1 and TRBJ2-1, with TRBD2 matching over 8 bases. CDR1 and CDR2 (germline): SQVTM, ANQGSEA. V dropped 6 bases and J dropped 8; count of bases not matched to a gene: 12. CDR3 length: 14 residues. The CDR3 here is CSVLPGLVTYEQFF. The CDR3 DNA reads as TGCAGCGTGCTTCCGGGACTAGTTACTTATGAGCAGTTCTTC.